The present entry profiles one T cell receptor beta chain with its context. In the original processing: For nucleated cells, counts were estimated from reference gene primer amplification. TCRdb keeps only in-frame clones here, not all; method: immunoSEQ multiplex PCR. The V and J calls and clone size were taken over from that table, and D and trimming were inferred from the DNA. Among about 120,000 clones listed, 70% to 85% were seen once. The sample originates from a study of blood T cell repertoires in COVID-19. For the study at large: COVID-19 samples collected from the United States, Italy and Spain covered acute and convalescent phases. The cDNA or gDNA used as material had been derived from T cells, B-cell-depleted T cells, or PBMCs.

Sequenced input: peripheral blood. The receptor's source is a woman aged 70 to 79 with acute or convalescent COVID-19.

CDR3 bases: TGTGCCAGCAGCTGGGGACTAGCGGGTCCCCGAGATACGCAGTATTTT. Protein product: CASSWGLAGPRDTQYF. V and J are TRBV7-6 and TRBJ2-3, with TRBD2 matching 12 bases. The V and J ends lost 4 bases and 5 bases, in that order; junction bases with no gene match: 7. The CDR3 spans 16 residues. Germline lookup yields CDR1 SGHVS and CDR2 FNYEAQ.